The 19 T cell receptor beta chains given below trace back to one sample, sequenced in a study of shared clonotypes between healthy human individuals. The protocol was immunoSEQ multiplex PCR, while the TCRdb copy is restricted to in-frame clones and leaves out a portion. There are 2.3 million or so clones in the sample; more than 85% occur only once, and about 0.37% lies in the top ten. Specimen: naive CD4+ T cells from PBMCs. Subset specified: CD45RA+ positively selected. All receptors come from a man aged 18 to 29 in good health. Some clones in this sample may be carry-over from other donors' samples.

The rearrangement joins TRBV19 to TRBJ1-4; a possible D gene is TRBD1 (5 bases). Trimming shortened V by 5 bases and J by 7 bases, and 20 bases separated the two germline ends. This CDR3 comprises 16 residues. The germline V gene has CDR1 LNHDA and CDR2 SQIVND (reference sequence). The CDR3 DNA reads as TGTGCCAGTAGTCCCCACTTCCGGTCGGGGCGTGAAAAACTGTTTTTT. Protein: CASSPHFRSGREKLFF.

The CDR3 region has the DNA TGTGCCAGCTTGAATACCTACGAGCAGTACTTC. This translates into CASLNTYEQYF. The chain combines TRBV2 with TRBJ2-7; D remains ambiguous. Trimming took 8 bases from V and 2 from J, leaving 7 bases between them. The CDR3 length is 11 residues. Germline CDR1 is SNHLY and CDR2 is FYNNEI.

V and J are TRBV29-1 and TRBJ1-2, with D unclear. V lost 2 bases and J 4 bases, leaving 11 bases between the germline ends. The germline V gene encodes CDR1 SQVTM and CDR2 ANQGSEA. The length of the CDR3 is 13 residues. Here the CDR3 reads CSVEMGTVYGYTF. The CDR3 region has the DNA TGCAGCGTTGAAATGGGCACAGTCTATGGCTACACCTTC.

This chain connects TRBV9 to TRBJ2-3, with 11 nucleotides matching TRBD2. Germline-derived CDR1 and CDR2 are SGDLS and YYNGEE. CDR3 length: 16 residues. The junction had 2 bases not matched to a gene; V was cut back by 0 bases and J by 2 bases. CDR3 sequence (DNA): TGTGCCAGCAGCGTAGGACTAGCGGGACCCACAGATACGCAGTATTTT. Its translation is CASSVGLAGPTDTQYF. Combining the CDR3 with reference TRBV9 and TRBJ2-3 gives the whole variable domain DSGVTQTPKHLITATGQRVTLRCSPRSGDLSVYWYQQSLDQGLQFLIQYYNGEERAKGNILERFSAQQFPDLHSELNLSSLELGDSALYFCASSVGLAGPTDTQYFGPGTRLTVL.

V and J are TRBV6-1 and TRBJ1-3, with D uncertain. The CDR3 is 15 amino acids. Deletions cut 0 bases from V and 4 bases from J, with 10 bases between. Germline V gene data show CDR1 as MNHNS and CDR2 as SASEGT. The CDR3 sequence is CASSEALAPGNTIYF. The CDR3, as DNA: TGTGCCAGCAGTGAAGCGTTGGCACCCGGAAACACCATATATTTT.

V gene TRBV7-9 combines with J gene TRBJ2-1; 15 bases line up with TRBD2. CDR1 is SEHNR and CDR2 is FQNEAQ in the germline V gene (reference sequence). The CDR3 spans 17 residues. After removal of 5 bases from V and 7 bases from J, the junction contained 9 bases not matched to a gene. Written as DNA, the CDR3 is TGTGCCAGCAGCCCCGGACTAGCGGGAGGGCCGGAGAATGAGCAGTTCTTC. Its protein is CASSPGLAGGPENEQFF.

Comment on this clone: The same CDR3 is also encoded by other DNA sequences in this sample. The chain joins TRBV29-1 to TRBJ1-2; D not resolved. Between the trimmed V and J ends, which lost 0 bases and 4 bases, there was a span of 9 bases. The CDR3 loop spans 13 amino acids. Germline V gives CDR1 SQVTM, CDR2 ANQGSEA. CDR3 nucleotide sequence: TGCAGCGTTGAAGATTCCGGAGGCTATGGCTACACCTTC. Its protein is CSVEDSGGYGYTF.

This chain joins TRBV19 and TRBJ1-4; tentatively, D is TRBD1 (5 bases). There are 15 residues in the CDR3. Trimming left V 3 bases short and J 7 bases short, with 15 bases between. In germline, CDR1 is LNHDA, CDR2 SQIVND (reference sequence). The CDR3 DNA is TGTGCCAGTAGTATGAAAAGGGGAGTGGTTGAAAAACTGTTTTTT. This gives the protein CASSMKRGVVEKLFF.

This clone appeared a single time. The chain joins TRBV18 to TRBJ2-4; TRBD2 matches at 11 bases. Looked up from germline, CDR1 is KGHSH and CDR2 is LQKENI. V trimming: 2 bases; J trimming: 4 bases; junction bases outside the gene matches: 4. The CDR3 runs 16 residues. The CDR3 sequence: CASSPIAGGPKNIQYF. The DNA for the CDR3 is TGTGCCAGCTCACCAATAGCGGGAGGGCCGAAAAACATTCAGTACTTC.

About this clone: This CDR3 is also generated by other DNA sequences in the sample. The CDR3 nucleotides read TGTGCCAGCTCACCACCCGGGGAAGAGACCCAGTACTTC. As protein: CASSPPGEETQYF. The V call is TRBV18, the J call TRBJ2-5; D may be TRBD2 (5 bases). The CDR3 covers 13 residues. The V end lost 0 bases, the J end lost 3 bases, and 5 bases lay between the germline ends. Germline-derived CDR1 and CDR2 are KGHSH and LQKENI.

The CDR3 coding sequence is TGCGCCAGCAGCTCCACACCCGACAGGATCACTGAAGCTTTCTTT. Translating gives CASSSTPDRITEAFF. The chain is built from TRBV5-1 and TRBJ1-1, with D possibly being TRBD1 (6 bases). The V end lost 3 bases, the J end lost 4 bases, and 16 bases lay between the germline ends. The V gene's germline CDR1 is SGHRS and CDR2 YFSETQ. This CDR3 has 15 residues.

V usage is TRBV5-1 and J usage is TRBJ2-5, with a possible D match to TRBD2 (6 bases). V dropped 4 bases and J dropped 2 bases, with 12 bases sitting between them. The germline V gene encodes CDR1 SGHRS and CDR2 YFSETQ. The CDR3 covers 14 residues. The CDR3: CASSPRDFQETQYF. The CDR3 DNA reads TGCGCCAGCAGCCCGCGGGACTTTCAAGAGACCCAGTACTTC.

The chain employs TRBV19 and TRBJ1-2, with 7 bases identical to TRBD1. Looked up from germline, CDR1 is LNHDA and CDR2 is SQIVND (reference sequence). V gave up 10 bases and J gave up 0 bases; unmatched junction bases: 5. The CDR3 sequence is 13 residues long. The CDR3, as DNA: TGTGCCATTACAGGGGCTCCTAACTATGGCTACACCTTC. Its translation: CAITGAPNYGYTF.

This clone was counted between two and nine times. The rearrangement joins TRBV7-3 to TRBJ1-3; D not certain. CDR1 is SGHTA and CDR2 is FQGTGA in the germline V gene. The CDR3 has 13 amino acids. The V end was cut by 9 bases, the J end by 1 base, with 10 bases between. Here the CDR3 reads CASGEKSGNTIYF. The CDR3 DNA reads as TGTGCCAGTGGGGAGAAATCTGGAAACACCATATATTTT. Based on the CDR3 plus reference TRBV7-3 and TRBJ1-3, the full variable domain is GAGVSQTPSNKVTEKGKYVELRCDPISGHTALYWYRQSLGQGPEFLIYFQGTGAADDSGLPNDRFFAVRPEGSVSTLKIQRTERGDSAVYLCASGEKSGNTIYFGEGSWLTVV.

The chain joins TRBV5-4 to TRBJ1-1; unclear D gene. The length of the CDR3 is 13 residues. Germline V gene sequence: CDR1 SGHNT, CDR2 YYREEE (reference sequence). Deletions cut 2 bases from V and 6 bases from J, with 11 bases between. In DNA, the CDR3 is TGTGCCAGCAGCTTTATTAACTTACCTGAAGCTTTCTTT. Its translation is CASSFINLPEAFF.

The CDR3 is CASYSGSSPSTDTQYF. The DNA for the CDR3 is TGCGCCAGCTACAGCGGGAGCTCCCCTAGCACAGATACGCAGTATTTT. The rearrangement joins TRBV5-1 to TRBJ2-3; 8 nucleotides line up with TRBD2. With V trimmed by 7 bases and J by 0 bases, 10 bases remained unmatched. The CDR3 covers 16 residues. Germline V gene lookup returns CDR1 SGHRS and CDR2 YFSETQ.

For this clone: Other DNA sequences of this sample code for an identical CDR3. This chain uses TRBV28 with TRBJ1-5, with 8 bases that match TRBD1. This CDR3 spans 14 amino acids. CDR1 and CDR2 (germline): MDHEN, SYDVKM. J was trimmed by 4 bases and V by 2 bases; bases with no gene match: 1. DNA for the CDR3: TGTGCCAGCAGTTTAACAGGGGGAAATCAGCCCCAGCATTTT. Translation: CASSLTGGNQPQHF.

The rearrangement joins TRBV27 to TRBJ1-1, with D unclear. In germline, CDR1 is MNHEY, CDR2 SMNVEV (reference sequence). V dropped 2 bases and J dropped 4 bases, with 11 bases sitting between them. The CDR3 runs 14 residues. CDR3 loop: CASSLTPLVTEAFF. The CDR3 nucleotides read TGTGCCAGCAGTTTAACCCCCCTCGTCACTGAAGCTTTCTTT.

The genes are TRBV28 and TRBJ2-3; TRBD2 matches 7 bases. The V segment lost 7 bases and the J segment 4 bases; nucleotides outside the gene matches: 8. This CDR3 spans 14 amino acids. Germline assignment: CDR1 MDHEN and CDR2 SYDVKM. CDR3 residues: CASMGGRFADTQYF. The CDR3 DNA reads as TGTGCCAGCATGGGCGGGAGATTCGCAGATACGCAGTATTTT.